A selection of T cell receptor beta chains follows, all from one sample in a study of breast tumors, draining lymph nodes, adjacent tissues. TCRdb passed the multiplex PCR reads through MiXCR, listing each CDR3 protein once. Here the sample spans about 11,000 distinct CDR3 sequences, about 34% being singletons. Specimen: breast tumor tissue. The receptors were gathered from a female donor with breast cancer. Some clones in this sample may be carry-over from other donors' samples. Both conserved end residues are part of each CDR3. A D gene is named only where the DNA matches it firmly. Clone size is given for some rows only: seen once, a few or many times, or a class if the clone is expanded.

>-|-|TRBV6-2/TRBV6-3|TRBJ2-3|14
TGTGCCAGCAGCAACACCGGCAAAAAGGATACGCAGTATTTT
CASSNTGKKDTQYF
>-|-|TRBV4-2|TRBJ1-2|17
TGTGCCAGCAGCCAACTAACCCAGGGACAAGCCAACTATGGCTGCACCTTC
CASSQLTQGQANYGCTF
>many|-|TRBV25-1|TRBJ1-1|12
TGTGCCAGCAGTGAATATAACACTGAAGCTTTCTTT
CASSEYNTEAFF
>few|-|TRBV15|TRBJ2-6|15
TGTGCCACCAGCAGAGGATTTTCTGGGGCCAACGTCCTGACTTTC
CATSRGFSGANVLTF
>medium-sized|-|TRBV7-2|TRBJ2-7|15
TGTGCCAGCAGCTTAGCGCTAGCGAGTACCTACGAGCAGTACTTC
CASSLALASTYEQYF
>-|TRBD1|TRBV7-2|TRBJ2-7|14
TGTGCCAGCAGCCACCGACAGGGGGCGCGAGAGCAGTACTTC
CASSHRQGAREQYF
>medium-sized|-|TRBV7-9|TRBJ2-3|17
TGTGCCAGCAGCCAAAATGTGGGGCAGGTACTCACAGATACGCAGTATTTT
CASSQNVGQVLTDTQYF
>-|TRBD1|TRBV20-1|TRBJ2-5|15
TGCAGTGCTAGAGACCGGACAGGGACCATTGAGACCCAGTACTTC
CSARDRTGTIETQYF
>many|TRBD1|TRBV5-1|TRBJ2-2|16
TGCGCCAGCAGCTTGGTACTCGACAGGGGCGCCGGGGAGCTGTTTTTT
CASSLVLDRGAGELFF
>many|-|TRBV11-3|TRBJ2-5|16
TGTGCCAGCAGCTTAGCTGACGGCAGGTACCAAGAGACCCAGTACTTC
CASSLADGRYQETQYF
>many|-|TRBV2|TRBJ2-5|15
TGTGCCAGCAGCGCAGGGTTGCTGGAGTGGGAGACCCAGTACTTC
CASSAGLLEWETQYF
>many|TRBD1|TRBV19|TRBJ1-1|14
TGTGCCAGTAGACCCCAGGGGGGGATGACTGAAGCTTTCTTT
CASRPQGGMTEAFF
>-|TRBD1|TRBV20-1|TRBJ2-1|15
TGCAGTGCTAGAGGGGGGGGACAGGGGATCTATGAGCAGTTCTTC
CSARGGGQGIYEQFF
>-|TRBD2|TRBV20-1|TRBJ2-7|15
TGCAGTGCTACCTCGGGACTAGCGGGAGAGGTGGTGCAGTACTTC
CSATSGLAGEVVQYF
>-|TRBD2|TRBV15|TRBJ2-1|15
TGTGCCACCAGCAGAGATCCCGGGACTAGCGATGAGCAGTTCTTC
CATSRDPGTSDEQFF
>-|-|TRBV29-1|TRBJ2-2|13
TGCAGCGCGAAGGGGTCGAACACCGGGGAGCTGTTTTTT
CSAKGSNTGELFF
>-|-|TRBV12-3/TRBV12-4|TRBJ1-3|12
TGTGCCAGCAGTTCCTACATAAACACCATATATTTT
CASSSYINTIYF
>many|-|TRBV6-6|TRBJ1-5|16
TGTGCCAGCAGTAGCCCCCTGACAGCAATGGAACAGCCCCAGCATTTT
CASSSPLTAMEQPQHF
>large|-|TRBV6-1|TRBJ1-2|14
TGTGCCAGCAGTGATATGGGGGGGCGGGTTGGCTACACCTTC
CASSDMGGRVGYTF
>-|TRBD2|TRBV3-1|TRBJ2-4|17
TGTGCCAGCAGCCAAAGAACTAGCGGGGGCCTTAAAAACATTCAGTACTTC
CASSQRTSGGLKNIQYF
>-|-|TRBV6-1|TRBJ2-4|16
TGTGCCAGCAGTGAAGCCAGTACAGGGGGGGTGGACATTCAGTACTTC
CASSEASTGGVDIQYF
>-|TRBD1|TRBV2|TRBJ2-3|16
TGTGCCAGCAGGCCGAAGACAGGGATAGGGGGAGATACGCAGTATTTT
CASRPKTGIGGDTQYF
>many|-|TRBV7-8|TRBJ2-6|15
TGTGCCAGCAGCATCGCCCGTTTCGGGGCCAACGTCCTGACTTTC
CASSIARFGANVLTF
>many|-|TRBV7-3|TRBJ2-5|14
TGTGCCAGCAGTCATGGGGGGGCGGAGGAGACCCAGTACTTC
CASSHGGAEETQYF